This T cell receptor beta chain emerged from a study of tumor-infiltrating lymphocytes in primary liver carcinoma. A word on this clonotype: A read error may account for a junction end that differs from germline.

Unsorted bulk tissue of about 19-33 mg yielded co-extracted RNA and DNA. The authors made TCR beta cDNA from around 500 ng total RNA with a constant-region primer. Construction of TCR beta libraries relied on three successive nested multiplex PCR rounds employing slightly modified ARM-PCR. Both of the initial two PCR rounds ran for around 9 cycles and employed TRBV1-TRBV30 forward primers alongside a C-beta reverse primer. MiXCR, run by TCRdb on the multiplex PCR reads, gives a single entry per CDR3 protein. The profile covers about 190,000 distinct CDR3 sequences, with just under 85% appearing a single time and around 18% taken by the ten largest. Germline-derived CDR1 and CDR2 are LNHDA and SQIVND (reference sequence). This CDR3 region has 14 residues.

Sequenced sample: tumor tissue from primary liver carcinoma. This clonotype was obtained from a man in his forties with primary liver carcinoma and hepatitis B virus infection. V gene TRBV19 combines with J gene TRBJ1-5; no definite D call. The CDR3 nucleotides are TGTGCTAGTAGCCTCCCTGGCAGCAATCAGCCCCAGCATTTT. This gives the protein CASSLPGSNQPQHF.